This T cell receptor beta chain originates from a study of blood T cell repertoires in COVID-19. The overall study: Both acute and convalescent COVID-19 samples were obtained from the United States, Italy and Spain. PBMCs, B-cell-depleted T cells, or T cells were the source of the cDNA or gDNA that made up the material.

In the authors' workflow: Amplified reference gene primers provided the basis for estimating nucleated cell counts. The data were produced by immunoSEQ multiplex PCR, yet TCRdb's version contains in-frame clones alone and is incomplete. For V, J and clone size, that table is used; D and trimming come from the DNA. The sample lists 250,000 to 300,000 clones, 90% to 95% occurring once. Those enrolled in Seattle joined during active infection and were followed longitudinally afterward. The length of the CDR3 is 15 residues. The V end lost 6 bases, the J end lost 7 bases, and 21 bases lay between the germline ends. Germline CDR1 MNHEY, CDR2 SVGAGI.

The chain employs TRBV6-5 and TRBJ1-2, with D tentatively TRBD1 (6 bases). The specimen was peripheral blood. This TCR was sampled from a woman under 40 with COVID-19, enrolled during active disease. The CDR3 spells CASRRDLGGESGYTF. The CDR3 DNA sequence: TGTGCCAGCAGGAGGGACCTAGGGGGGGAGAGTGGCTACACCTTC.